Below are 13 T cell receptor beta chains sequenced from a single sample in a study of blood T cell repertoires in COVID-19. Repertoires were generated with immunoSEQ multiplex PCR, while TCRdb's copy carries only in-frame clones and drops some. Among roughly 250,000 clones, about 87% were seen once, and the ten largest hold roughly 4%. Sample: peripheral blood. All receptors derive from a man aged 55 to 70 who had recovered from COVID-19.

This clone appeared once. The V and J genes are TRBV30 and TRBJ2-7; perhaps TRBD1 as D (6 bases). With 0 bases removed from V and 7 bases from J, the gap between germline ends came to 19 bases. Germline lookup yields CDR1 GTSNPN and CDR2 SVGIG (reference sequence). The CDR3 loop spans 15 amino acids. The CDR3, as DNA: TGTGCCTGGAGTGTACTGGGGGCCGGATTCGGGGAGCAGTACTTC. Translation gives CAWSVLGAGFGEQYF.

V gene TRBV2 combines with J gene TRBJ2-7; TRBD1 matches 7 bases. Looked up from germline, CDR1 is SNHLY and CDR2 is FYNNEI. CDR3 length equals 13 residues. V gave up 3 bases and J gave up 7 bases; unmatched junction bases: 6. The DNA for the CDR3 is TGTGCCAGCAGTGACGGACAGGTCCAGGAGCAGTACTTC. This codes for CASSDGQVQEQYF.

The chain couples TRBV6-5 to TRBJ1-6; 7 bases agree with TRBD1. Unmatched junction bases numbered 9, after V lost 7 bases and J lost 9 bases. Germline V gene sequence: CDR1 MNHEY, CDR2 SVGAGI. The CDR3 extends over 14 amino acids. CDR3 sequence: CASTTGQPGSPLHF. The CDR3 nucleotides read TGTGCCAGCACAACGGGACAGCCAGGTTCACCCCTCCACTTT.

The sample holds one count of this clone. This chain connects TRBV12-3 or TRBV12-4 to TRBJ2-5; D possibly corresponds to TRBD2 (5 bases). V was trimmed by 6 bases and J by 5 bases, leaving 13 bases between them. The CDR3 spans 13 residues. This CDR3 is CASSSSRGETQYF. The CDR3 nucleotides are TGTGCCAGCAGCTCCAGCAGAGGGGAGACCCAGTACTTC.

This clone was recorded only once. This chain links TRBV5-4 with TRBJ1-2; no firm D call. V was trimmed by 5 bases and J by 8 bases, leaving 13 bases between them. The length of the CDR3 is 12 residues. Germline CDR1 is SGHNT and CDR2 is YYREEE (reference sequence). CDR3 bases: TGTGCCAGCAGTCCAGACTGGTGGGGCTACACCTTC. This gives the protein CASSPDWWGYTF.

The V call is TRBV7-8, the J call TRBJ2-6; D may be TRBD1 (6 bases). The CDR3 totals 18 residues. Germline loops: CDR1 SGHVS, CDR2 FQNEAQ. Trimming removed 1 base at V and 4 bases at J, with 17 bases between. In DNA, the CDR3 is TGTGCCAGCAGCTTAGTTACGACAGGACTTCTAGGGGCCAACGTCCTGACTTTC. Translating gives CASSLVTTGLLGANVLTF.

The sample holds a few counts of this clone. CDR3 sequence (DNA): TGTGCCAGCAGCTTAGATGGACAGGGAGGTCAGCCCCAGCATTTT. As protein: CASSLDGQGGQPQHF. The chain joins TRBV11-2 to TRBJ1-5; 8 bases are shared with TRBD1. Per germline, CDR1 SGHAT and CDR2 FQNNGV. With 0 bases clipped from V and 6 bases from J, the junction kept 4 bases outside the gene matches. This CDR3 comprises 15 residues.

The chain is built from TRBV27 and TRBJ2-7; 9 bases map to TRBD1. Germline V gives CDR1 MNHEY, CDR2 SMNVEV (reference sequence). The CDR3 covers 14 residues. Unmatched junction bases numbered 3, after V lost 2 bases and J lost 4 bases. The CDR3 loop reads CASSLLGQGYEQYF. CDR3 nucleotide sequence: TGTGCCAGCAGTTTACTGGGACAGGGATACGAGCAGTACTTC.

This clone was counted once. This chain connects TRBV3-1 (or the pseudogene TRBV3-2) to TRBJ1-4; TRBD1 agrees at 10 bases. The junction had 7 bases not matched to a gene; V was cut back by 4 bases and J by 8 bases. The CDR3 runs 15 residues. Germline V CDR1 and CDR2: LGHDT, YNNKEL (reference sequence). CDR3 residues: CASSPGTGVGEKLFF. The DNA of the CDR3 is TGTGCCAGCAGCCCGGGGACAGGGGTCGGCGAAAAACTGTTTTTT.

The chain combines TRBV3-1 (or the pseudogene TRBV3-2) with TRBJ2-5; TRBD2 matches at 7 bases. The CDR3 runs to 14 residues. Trimming at V came to 1 base and at J to 2 bases, leaving 1 base not matched to a gene. Germline lookup yields CDR1 LGHDT and CDR2 YNNKEL (reference sequence). The CDR3 reads CASSQAGGQETQYF. The CDR3 region has the DNA TGTGCCAGCAGCCAAGCGGGAGGACAAGAGACCCAGTACTTC.

This rearrangement joins TRBV19 to TRBJ1-5, with 7 bases identical to TRBD1. The CDR3 length is 14 residues. CDR1 is LNHDA and CDR2 is SQIVND in the germline V gene (reference sequence). Losses at the gene ends were 7 bases for V and 3 bases for J; bases not matched to a gene: 6. The CDR3 DNA reads as TGTGCCAGTACCGTCAGGGGGTACAATCAGCCCCAGCATTTT. This translates into CASTVRGYNQPQHF.

The chain combines TRBV19 with TRBJ1-6; 7 bases match TRBD1. The CDR3 is made up of 15 amino acids. After removal of 5 bases from V and 5 bases from J, the junction contained 6 bases not matched to a gene. Germline-derived CDR1 and CDR2 are LNHDA and SQIVND (reference sequence). The CDR3: CASSPGTANNSPLHF. The CDR3 nucleotides read TGTGCCAGTAGTCCCGGGACAGCAAATAATTCACCCCTCCACTTT.

The chain employs TRBV18 and TRBJ2-5, with 7 bases lining up with TRBD1. Unmatched junction bases numbered 9, after V lost 3 bases and J lost 5 bases. Germline CDR1 reads KGHSH; CDR2 reads LQKENI. This CDR3 region has 15 residues. CDR3 sequence reads: CASSPPGQYHETQYF. The CDR3 DNA reads as TGTGCCAGCTCACCGCCGGGACAGTATCACGAGACCCAGTACTTC.